A selection of T cell receptor beta chains follows, all from one sample in a study of T cell repertoires in cytomegalovirus infection. One entry per CDR3 protein, called by TCRdb with MiXCR from the reads. Of about 920,000 distinct CDR3 sequences detected, approximately 31% appear once; the ten largest clones hold about an eighth. No antigen has been assigned to these receptors. The specimen comprised cultured CD8+ T cells from PBMCs, sampled from culture after CMV antigen stimulation. The receptors were sampled from a human donor in good health (CMV status not recorded). Some clones in this sample may be carry-over from other donors' samples. Each CDR3 is given with its conserved first and last residue. The D gene is left open where the match is weak. Clone size is shown for a subset of rows, as once, few, many or a class of expanded clone.

v_call: TRBV5-6; j_call: TRBJ2-5; clone_size: -; d_call: TRBD2; cdr3_aa: CASTSGTSRPQYF; cdr3_nt: TGTGCCAGCACCTCCGGGACTAGCCGACCTCAGTACTTC
v_call: TRBV2; j_call: TRBJ1-2; clone_size: -; d_call: -; cdr3_aa: CASSAVGARDGYTF; cdr3_nt: TGTGCCAGCAGTGCGGTGGGGGCGCGGGATGGCTACACCTTC
v_call: TRBV7-2; j_call: TRBJ2-7; clone_size: many; d_call: TRBD2; cdr3_aa: CASSRLAAIYEQYF; cdr3_nt: TGTGCCAGCAGCCGACTAGCGGCGATCTACGAGCAGTACTTC
v_call: TRBV6-5; j_call: TRBJ2-5; clone_size: many; d_call: TRBD2; cdr3_aa: CASSYSWTSGGQRETQYF; cdr3_nt: TGTGCCAGCAGTTATTCCTGGACTAGCGGGGGGCAGAGAGAGACCCAGTACTTC
v_call: TRBV6-5; j_call: TRBJ1-5; clone_size: -; d_call: -; cdr3_aa: CASSRDNFRGSGNQPQHF; cdr3_nt: TGTGCCAGCAGTCGAGACAATTTTCGGGGAAGCGGCAATCAGCCCCAGCATTTT
v_call: TRBV5-1; j_call: TRBJ2-2; clone_size: -; d_call: TRBD1; cdr3_aa: CASSLSGTGGVGELFF; cdr3_nt: TGCGCCAGCAGCTTGTCTGGGACAGGGGGCGTCGGGGAGCTGTTTTTT
v_call: TRBV6-6; j_call: TRBJ2-1; clone_size: -; d_call: -; cdr3_aa: CASSYSHNEQFF; cdr3_nt: TGTGCCAGCAGTTACTCACATAATGAGCAGTTCTTC
v_call: TRBV5-1; j_call: TRBJ1-2; clone_size: -; d_call: -; cdr3_aa: CASSSEGFRDYGYTF; cdr3_nt: TGCGCCAGCAGCTCGGAAGGGTTTCGAGACTATGGCTACACCTTC
v_call: TRBV10-3; j_call: TRBJ1-1; clone_size: -; d_call: TRBD1; cdr3_aa: CAISGATGGRDTEAFF; cdr3_nt: TGTGCCATCAGTGGGGCGACAGGGGGTCGCGATACTGAAGCTTTCTTT
v_call: TRBV7-9; j_call: TRBJ2-1; clone_size: few; d_call: -; cdr3_aa: CASSLVSAGRNEQFF; cdr3_nt: TGTGCCAGCAGCTTAGTCTCGGCAGGGAGGAATGAGCAGTTCTTC
v_call: TRBV27; j_call: TRBJ2-1; clone_size: few; d_call: -; cdr3_aa: CASSSLAGPGNEQFF; cdr3_nt: TGTGCCAGCAGTTCCTTGGCGGGCCCCGGGAATGAGCAGTTCTTC
v_call: TRBV12-3/TRBV12-4; j_call: TRBJ1-1; clone_size: many; d_call: -; cdr3_aa: CASSTRGRNEAFF; cdr3_nt: TGTGCCAGCAGTACACGGGGGAGAAATGAAGCTTTCTTT
v_call: TRBV19; j_call: TRBJ2-1; clone_size: few; d_call: -; cdr3_aa: CASSITRGGIDEQFF; cdr3_nt: TGTGCCAGTAGTATCACCAGGGGGGGTATCGATGAGCAGTTCTTC
v_call: TRBV20-1; j_call: TRBJ1-2; clone_size: few; d_call: -; cdr3_aa: CSARDAGNYGYTF; cdr3_nt: TGCAGTGCTAGAGATGCCGGGAACTATGGCTACACCTTC
v_call: TRBV7-8; j_call: TRBJ2-5; clone_size: -; d_call: -; cdr3_aa: CASSFEGLRSQETQYF; cdr3_nt: TGTGCCAGCAGCTTCGAAGGCCTCAGGAGCCAAGAGACCCAGTACTTC
v_call: TRBV7-9; j_call: TRBJ2-1; clone_size: many; d_call: -; cdr3_aa: CASSLGGGPYNEQFF; cdr3_nt: TGTGCCAGCAGCTTAGGTGGGGGACCTTACAATGAGCAGTTCTTC
v_call: TRBV12-3/TRBV12-4; j_call: TRBJ2-7; clone_size: -; d_call: -; cdr3_aa: CASSPRRALEQYF; cdr3_nt: TGTGCCAGCAGTCCCCGAAGGGCACTTGAGCAGTACTTC
v_call: TRBV7-9; j_call: TRBJ2-1; clone_size: -; d_call: -; cdr3_aa: CASSFRSGLGVNEQFF; cdr3_nt: TGTGCCAGCAGCTTTAGATCGGGGTTGGGTGTCAATGAGCAGTTCTTC
v_call: TRBV20-1; j_call: TRBJ2-3; clone_size: -; d_call: TRBD2; cdr3_aa: CSARDFGLAGTPSTDTQYF; cdr3_nt: TGCAGTGCTAGAGATTTTGGACTAGCGGGGACCCCTAGCACAGATACGCAGTATTTT
v_call: TRBV2; j_call: TRBJ2-1; clone_size: few; d_call: -; cdr3_aa: CASTDSTYNEQFF; cdr3_nt: TGTGCCAGCACCGACAGCACCTACAATGAGCAGTTCTTC
v_call: TRBV24-1; j_call: TRBJ2-1; clone_size: -; d_call: TRBD2; cdr3_aa: CATSDLTSGYNEQFF; cdr3_nt: TGTGCCACCAGTGATTTGACTAGCGGGTACAATGAGCAGTTCTTC
v_call: TRBV6-5; j_call: TRBJ1-2; clone_size: few; d_call: -; cdr3_aa: CASSSGEGYTF; cdr3_nt: TGTGCCAGCAGTTCGGGAGAAGGCTACACCTTC
v_call: TRBV19; j_call: TRBJ1-1; clone_size: many; d_call: -; cdr3_aa: CASKVAGRHTEAFF; cdr3_nt: TGTGCCAGTAAGGTGGCAGGGAGGCACACTGAAGCTTTCTTT
v_call: TRBV14; j_call: TRBJ2-7; clone_size: -; d_call: -; cdr3_aa: CASSQPLAGSYEQYF; cdr3_nt: TGTGCCAGCAGCCAACCCCTGGCGGGGTCCTACGAGCAGTACTTC
v_call: TRBV12-3/TRBV12-4; j_call: TRBJ2-1; clone_size: few; d_call: -; cdr3_aa: CASRGGVADYNEQFF; cdr3_nt: TGTGCCAGCAGGGGTGGGGTGGCAGACTACAATGAGCAGTTCTTC
v_call: TRBV12-3/TRBV12-4; j_call: TRBJ1-6; clone_size: -; d_call: -; cdr3_aa: CASIPSGNSPLHF; cdr3_nt: TGTGCCAGTATACCATCGGGAAATTCACCCCTCCACTTT
v_call: TRBV12-3/TRBV12-4; j_call: TRBJ2-5; clone_size: many; d_call: -; cdr3_aa: CASNTPLRGQETQYF; cdr3_nt: TGTGCCAGCAACACCCCTCTTAGGGGGCAAGAGACCCAGTACTTC
v_call: TRBV10-3; j_call: TRBJ1-1; clone_size: -; d_call: TRBD1; cdr3_aa: CAINTGTGLYTEAFF; cdr3_nt: TGTGCCATCAATACCGGGACAGGGTTATACACTGAAGCTTTCTTT
v_call: TRBV24-1; j_call: TRBJ1-1; clone_size: few; d_call: -; cdr3_aa: CATRRRGGTEAFF; cdr3_nt: TGTGCCACCCGAAGGCGGGGGGGGACTGAAGCTTTCTTT